Below, one T cell receptor beta chain is given with its context. The antigen remains undetermined. The V gene's germline CDR1 is ENHRY and CDR2 SYGVKD. The CDR3 is 14 amino acids. Trimming cost V 3 bases and J 4 bases; bases outside gene matches: 5. PCR employed 60 Vbeta and 13 Jbeta primers. TCRdb's copy holds only in-frame clones and misses some; the assay was immunoSEQ multiplex PCR. The sample consists of 130,000 or so clones, 88% of them appearing once. Donors showed nominal health when sampled, although they likely had unrecorded immune exposures. This specimen comes from a study of cytomegalovirus exposure and HLA in healthy donors. Background on the study: Among several hundred genotyped donors, approximately 80% fell in the Caucasian-associated ancestry cluster.

General study points: Immune exposure was documented only through CMV serostatus. A highly shared variant cluster was judged a likely technical artifact.

The source is a woman between 40 and 55 years old in good health and CMV-seronegative. This chain uses TRBV10-3 with TRBJ1-1; 7 positions agree with TRBD1. Sequenced material: PBMCs. CDR3 residues: CAISDTGALTEAFF. The CDR3, as DNA: TGTGCCATCAGTGATACAGGGGCGCTCACTGAAGCTTTCTTT.